This T cell receptor beta chain was captured by sequencing in a study of cytomegalovirus exposure and HLA in healthy donors. Study observations and caveats: Among immune exposure information, only CMV serostatus was available. Specific recognition of CMV antigens was confirmed in vitro for a few chains (all CMV-associated). A further, later analysis showed that HLA-associated TCR beta chains (compared with equally common others) were more clonally expanded.

Germline assignment: CDR1 MDHEN and CDR2 SYDVKM. The CDR3 runs 12 residues. The ends were cut back, 2 bases at V and 7 bases at J, with 6 bases in the middle. Healthy bone marrow donors formed the donor group. Use of 60 Vbeta and 13 Jbeta primers characterized the PCR. Clones were sequenced by immunoSEQ multiplex PCR, and TCRdb holds only the in-frame ones, with some missing. Here the sample spans some 150,000 clones, less than 90% being singletons. In the case of this clone: The antigen remains unidentified.

The chain employs TRBV28 and TRBJ1-5, with D unclear. Sequencing was done on a sample of PBMCs. The TCR sequence derives from a man in his forties or fifties in good health and CMV-seronegative. The CDR3 DNA sequence: TGTGCCAGCAGTTTACCGGGGCAGCCCCAGCATTTT. Translated, it gives CASSLPGQPQHF. Looking up the rest from reference TRBV28 and TRBJ1-5 gives the full variable domain: DVKVTQSSRYLVKRTGEKVFLECVQDMDHENMFWYRQDPGLGLRLIYFSYDVKMKEKGDIPEGYSVSREKKERFSLILESASTNQTSMYLCASSLPGQPQHFGDGTRLSIL.